Listed below are T cell receptor beta chains from one sample, sequenced in a study of T cells in localized non-small cell lung cancer. Generated by immunoSEQ multiplex PCR, the TCRdb table keeps only in-frame clones and is missing some. The table lists around 130,000 clones, around 90% of them singletons. Sample: peripheral blood, taken before any cancer treatment. These receptors were obtained from a female donor older than 55 with stage I lung adenocarcinoma. Both conserved end residues are part of each CDR3. Fields, in order: V gene, clone size, D gene, J gene, CDR3 DNA, CDR3 protein. D genes are given only for firm matches. The size of a clone is reported for some rows only, either as once, few or many, or as a class for expanded clones.

v_call: TRBV7-6; clone_size: NA; d_call: NA; j_call: TRBJ1-1; cdr3_nt: TGTGCCAGTGGGCTCTGGGATACTGAAGCTTTCTTT; cdr3_aa: CASGLWDTEAFF
v_call: TRBV10-3; clone_size: once; d_call: NA; j_call: TRBJ2-7; cdr3_nt: TGTGCCATCAGTGGACGGGACGTCCCCTACGAGCAGTACTTC; cdr3_aa: CAISGRDVPYEQYF
v_call: TRBV19; clone_size: NA; d_call: TRBD1; j_call: TRBJ2-2; cdr3_nt: TGTGCCAGTAGCCCGGTCCCGGGACAGGGGGCCGGGGAGCTGTTTTTT; cdr3_aa: CASSPVPGQGAGELFF
v_call: TRBV4-1; clone_size: NA; d_call: TRBD1; j_call: TRBJ1-2; cdr3_nt: TGCGCCAGCAGAAAGACCTGGGACAGGGACTATGGCTACACCTTC; cdr3_aa: CASRKTWDRDYGYTF
v_call: TRBV18; clone_size: few; d_call: NA; j_call: TRBJ1-1; cdr3_nt: TGTGCCAGCTCACCAGAGTTTAACACTGAAGCTTTCTTT; cdr3_aa: CASSPEFNTEAFF
v_call: TRBV14; clone_size: NA; d_call: NA; j_call: TRBJ2-5; cdr3_nt: TGTGCCAGCAGCCAAGTAGCCAGCTGGCCCGAGACCCAGTACTTC; cdr3_aa: CASSQVASWPETQYF
v_call: TRBV7-8; clone_size: NA; d_call: NA; j_call: TRBJ1-1; cdr3_nt: TGTGCCAGCAGCATTTCTACGAACACTGAAGCTTTCTTT; cdr3_aa: CASSISTNTEAFF
v_call: TRBV27; clone_size: NA; d_call: NA; j_call: TRBJ1-2; cdr3_nt: TGTGCCAGCAGTTTATATCAGGGTGATGGCTACACCTTC; cdr3_aa: CASSLYQGDGYTF
v_call: TRBV7-3; clone_size: NA; d_call: NA; j_call: TRBJ2-3; cdr3_nt: TGTGCCAGCAGCCCCAACACAGATACGCAGTATTTT; cdr3_aa: CASSPNTDTQYF
v_call: TRBV9; clone_size: NA; d_call: TRBD2; j_call: TRBJ2-7; cdr3_nt: TGTGCCAGCAGCGTAGGCCCCTCTAGCGGGAGCCTCATTAACGAGCAGTACTTC; cdr3_aa: CASSVGPSSGSLINEQYF
v_call: TRBV9; clone_size: NA; d_call: TRBD1; j_call: TRBJ2-1; cdr3_nt: TGTGCCAGCAGCAAAGGGCACAGGGGGCAGAACAATGAGCAGTTCTTC; cdr3_aa: CASSKGHRGQNNEQFF
v_call: TRBV25-1; clone_size: NA; d_call: NA; j_call: TRBJ2-7; cdr3_nt: TGTGCCAGCAGTGAGACGGGATTAAACTACGAGCAGTACTTC; cdr3_aa: CASSETGLNYEQYF
v_call: TRBV2; clone_size: NA; d_call: TRBD1; j_call: TRBJ1-5; cdr3_nt: TGTGCCAGCAAGAGACAGGGGGATAGCAATCAGCCCCAGCATTTT; cdr3_aa: CASKRQGDSNQPQHF
v_call: TRBV27; clone_size: NA; d_call: NA; j_call: TRBJ2-2; cdr3_nt: TGTGCCAGCAGTTTAACAGGAGTTGCGAACACCGGGGAGCTGTTTTTT; cdr3_aa: CASSLTGVANTGELFF
v_call: TRBV5-1; clone_size: NA; d_call: NA; j_call: TRBJ2-2; cdr3_nt: TGCGCCAGCAGTGCAGGGATGGCCGGGGAGCTGTTTTTT; cdr3_aa: CASSAGMAGELFF
v_call: TRBV25-1; clone_size: NA; d_call: NA; j_call: TRBJ1-6; cdr3_nt: TGTGCCAGCAGTGAATATGGGGGGGTGAATTCACCCCTCCACTTT; cdr3_aa: CASSEYGGVNSPLHF
v_call: TRBV10-3; clone_size: NA; d_call: TRBD2; j_call: TRBJ2-2; cdr3_nt: TGTGCCATCAGGGGGGTGGTAGCGGGAGGCACCGGGGAGCTGTTTTTT; cdr3_aa: CAIRGVVAGGTGELFF
v_call: TRBV28; clone_size: NA; d_call: TRBD2; j_call: TRBJ2-7; cdr3_nt: TGTGCCAGTCAGATTTCTAGCGGGGTCGCCTACGAGCAGTACTTC; cdr3_aa: CASQISSGVAYEQYF
v_call: TRBV6-4; clone_size: NA; d_call: NA; j_call: TRBJ2-4; cdr3_nt: TGTGCCAGCAGTGACCGGAACCTAGCCAAAAACATTCAGTACTTC; cdr3_aa: CASSDRNLAKNIQYF
v_call: TRBV28; clone_size: NA; d_call: NA; j_call: TRBJ1-2; cdr3_nt: TGTGCCAGCAGTTTATATGGGGGCTATGGCTACACCTTC; cdr3_aa: CASSLYGGYGYTF
v_call: TRBV11-2; clone_size: NA; d_call: NA; j_call: TRBJ2-7; cdr3_nt: TGTGCCAGTAAACCGGGACTCCTTTCCTACGAGCAGTACTTC; cdr3_aa: CASKPGLLSYEQYF
v_call: TRBV7-8; clone_size: NA; d_call: NA; j_call: TRBJ1-1; cdr3_nt: TGTGCCAGCAGACCAGCGGGGGCCGTGAACACTGAAGCTTTCTTT; cdr3_aa: CASRPAGAVNTEAFF
v_call: TRBV5-1; clone_size: once; d_call: TRBD1; j_call: TRBJ1-1; cdr3_nt: TGCGCCAGCAGCCCAACGACAGGGTGGTCAACCACTGAAGCTTTCTTT; cdr3_aa: CASSPTTGWSTTEAFF